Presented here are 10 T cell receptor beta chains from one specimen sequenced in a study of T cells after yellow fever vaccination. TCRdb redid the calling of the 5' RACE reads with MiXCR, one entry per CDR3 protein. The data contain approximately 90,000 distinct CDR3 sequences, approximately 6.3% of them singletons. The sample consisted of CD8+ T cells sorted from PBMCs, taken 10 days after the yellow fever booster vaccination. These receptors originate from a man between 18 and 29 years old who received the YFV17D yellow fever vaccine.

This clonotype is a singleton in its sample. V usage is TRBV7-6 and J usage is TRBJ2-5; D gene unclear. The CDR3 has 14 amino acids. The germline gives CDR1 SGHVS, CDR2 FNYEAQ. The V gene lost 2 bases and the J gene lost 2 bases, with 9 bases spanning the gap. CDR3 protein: CASSLRLVQETQYF. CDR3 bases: TGTGCCAGCAGCTTAAGGCTGGTTCAAGAGACCCAGTACTTC.

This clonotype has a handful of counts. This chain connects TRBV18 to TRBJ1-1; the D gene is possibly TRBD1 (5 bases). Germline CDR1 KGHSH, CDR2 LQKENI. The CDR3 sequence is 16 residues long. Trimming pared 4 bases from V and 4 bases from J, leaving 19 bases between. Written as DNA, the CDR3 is TGTGCCAGCTCACGTCCGGGAGGGGCTGGGACCACTGAAGCTTTCTTT. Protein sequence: CASSRPGGAGTTEAFF.

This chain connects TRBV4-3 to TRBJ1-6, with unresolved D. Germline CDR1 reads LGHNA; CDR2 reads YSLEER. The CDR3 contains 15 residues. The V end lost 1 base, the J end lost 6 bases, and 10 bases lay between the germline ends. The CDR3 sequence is CASSQGAAFNSPLHF. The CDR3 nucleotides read TGCGCCAGCAGCCAAGGGGCAGCTTTTAATTCACCCCTCCACTTT.

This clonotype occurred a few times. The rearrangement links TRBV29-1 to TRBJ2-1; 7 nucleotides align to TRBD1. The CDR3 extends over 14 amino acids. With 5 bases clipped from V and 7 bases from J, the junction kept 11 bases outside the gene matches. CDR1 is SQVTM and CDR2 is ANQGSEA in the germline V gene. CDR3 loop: CSVPDRISLNEQFF. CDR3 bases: TGCAGCGTTCCGGACAGGATCTCCCTAAATGAGCAGTTCTTC.

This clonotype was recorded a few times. The CDR3 is CASSLRGPNNEQFF. The CDR3, as DNA: TGCGCCAGCAGCCTTCGGGGCCCCAACAATGAGCAGTTCTTC. V is TRBV4-1 and J is TRBJ2-1; D could derive from TRBD1 or TRBD2 (5 bases each). The V and J ends lost 4 bases and 5 bases respectively, with 12 bases between them. Germline CDR1 is MGHRA and CDR2 is YSYEKL. CDR3 size: 14 residues.

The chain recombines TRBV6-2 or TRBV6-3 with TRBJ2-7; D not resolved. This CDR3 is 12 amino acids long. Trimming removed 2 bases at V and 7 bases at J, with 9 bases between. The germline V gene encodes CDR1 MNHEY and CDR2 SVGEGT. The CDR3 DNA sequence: TGTGCCAGCAGTTACGGCCTCAGGGAGCAGTACGTC. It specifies CASSYGLREQYV.

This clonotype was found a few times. The CDR3 nucleotides are TGCGCCAGCAGCCCCCCGGGAGGCTCCGAGCAGTACTTC. The encoded protein is CASSPPGGSEQYF. The J gene is TRBJ2-7, the V gene TRBV5-1; TRBD2 matches 7 bases. CDR1 and CDR2 from the germline V gene are SGHRS and YFSETQ. This CDR3 contains 13 residues. The V and J ends lost 4 bases and 6 bases, in that order; junction bases with no gene match: 7. Full variable domain (outside the CDR3, taken from reference TRBV5-1 and TRBJ2-7): KAGVTQTPRYLIKTRGQQVTLSCSPISGHRSVSWYQQTPGQGLQFLFEYFSETQRNKGNFPGRFSGRQFSNSRSEMNVSTLELGDSALYLCASSPPGGSEQYFGPGTRLTVT.

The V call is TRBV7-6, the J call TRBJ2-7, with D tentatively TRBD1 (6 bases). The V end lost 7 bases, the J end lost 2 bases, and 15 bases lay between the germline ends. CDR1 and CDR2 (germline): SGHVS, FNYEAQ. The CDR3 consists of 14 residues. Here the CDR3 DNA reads TGTGCCAGCAATACATACAGGGTTCCCTACGAGCAGTACGTC. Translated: CASNTYRVPYEQYV.

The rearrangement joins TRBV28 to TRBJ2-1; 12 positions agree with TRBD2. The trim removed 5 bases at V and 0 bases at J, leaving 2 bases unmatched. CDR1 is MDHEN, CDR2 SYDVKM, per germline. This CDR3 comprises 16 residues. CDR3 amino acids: CASSPSGGASYNEQFF. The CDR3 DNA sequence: TGTGCCAGCAGTCCTAGCGGGGGGGCCTCCTACAATGAGCAGTTCTTC. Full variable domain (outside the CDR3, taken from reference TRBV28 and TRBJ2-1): DVKVTQSSRYLVKRTGEKVFLECVQDMDHENMFWYRQDPGLGLRLIYFSYDVKMKEKGDIPEGYSVSREKKERFSLILESASTNQTSMYLCASSPSGGASYNEQFFGPGTRLTVL.

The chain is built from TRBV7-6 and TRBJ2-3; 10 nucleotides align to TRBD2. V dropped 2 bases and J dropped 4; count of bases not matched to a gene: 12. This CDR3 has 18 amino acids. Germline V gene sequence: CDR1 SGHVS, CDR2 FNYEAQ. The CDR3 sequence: CASSLPGGAGGPADTQYF. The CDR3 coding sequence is TGTGCCAGCAGCTTACCCGGGGGAGCGGGGGGGCCGGCAGATACGCAGTATTTT. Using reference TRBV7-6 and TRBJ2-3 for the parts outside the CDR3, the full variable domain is GAGVSQSPRYKVTKRGQDVALRCDPISGHVSLYWYRQALGQGPEFLTYFNYEAQQDKSGLPNDRFSAERPEGSISTLTIQRTEQRDSAMYRCASSLPGGAGGPADTQYFGPGTRLTVL.